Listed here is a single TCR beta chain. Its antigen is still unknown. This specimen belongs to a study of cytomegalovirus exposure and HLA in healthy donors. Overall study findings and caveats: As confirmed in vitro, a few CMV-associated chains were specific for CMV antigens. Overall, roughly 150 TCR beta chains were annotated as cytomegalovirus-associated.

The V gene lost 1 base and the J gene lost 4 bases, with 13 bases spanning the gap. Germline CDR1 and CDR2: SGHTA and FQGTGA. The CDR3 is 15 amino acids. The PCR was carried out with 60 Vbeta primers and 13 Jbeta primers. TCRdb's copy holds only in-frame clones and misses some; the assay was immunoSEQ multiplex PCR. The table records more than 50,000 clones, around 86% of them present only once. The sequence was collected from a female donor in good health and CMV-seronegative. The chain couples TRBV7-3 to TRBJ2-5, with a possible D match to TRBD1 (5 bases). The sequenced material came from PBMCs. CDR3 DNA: TGTGCCAGCAGCTTAAGGGGCAGGGAACCAGAGACCCAGTACTTC. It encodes CASSLRGREPETQYF. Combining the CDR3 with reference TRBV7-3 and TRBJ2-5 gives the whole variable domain GAGVSQTPSNKVTEKGKYVELRCDPISGHTALYWYRQSLGQGPEFLIYFQGTGAADDSGLPNDRFFAVRPEGSVSTLKIQRTERGDSAVYLCASSLRGREPETQYFGPGTRLLVL.